This T cell receptor beta chain was obtained from a study of neurological immune-mediated disorders. General observations from the study: The greatest TCR clonal expansion appeared in HTLV-1-associated myelopathy and the smallest, falling below healthy controls, in multiple sclerosis. Private repertoires in all groups were suggested by the absence of shared CDR3 amino acid sequences among expanded clones across subjects.

This clonotype was detected a few times. Its antigen is as yet unknown. The conserved phenylalanine or tryptophan is not found at the CDR3 terminus, so this likely reflects a read error. Synthesis of cDNA was accomplished via 5'RACE employing 10-nucleotide random UMIs. TCRdb reprocessed the 5' RACE reads with MiXCR, giving one entry per CDR3 protein. There are 42,000 or so distinct CDR3 sequences in the sample; about 2.3% occur only once, and approximately 12% lies in the top ten. V dropped 4 bases and J dropped 9; count of bases not matched to a gene: 5. Germline CDR1 reads DFQATT; CDR2 reads SNEGSKA (reference sequence). There are 14 residues in the CDR3. 2 million unsorted PBMCs were stored in RNAlater at -80 °C before RNA extraction.

J is TRBJ2-5 and V is TRBV20-1, with 16 nucleotides matching TRBD2. The sequencing input was PBMCs. This clonotype was sampled from a man younger than 40 with multiple sclerosis. The CDR3: CSATGTSGGAPQYS. The CDR3 DNA is TGCAGTGCTACCGGGACTAGCGGGGGGGCCCCCCAGTACTCC.